Presented here are 14 T cell receptor beta chains from one specimen sequenced in a study of T cells after yellow fever vaccination (dated by TCRdb to the late 2010s). The protocol used for the library was 5' RACE. TCRdb names Illumina HiSeq 2500 as the instrument used. The public reads were reprocessed in TCRdb via fastp at Q25 and MiXCR, keeping in-frame beta chains. Rows with a matching CDR3 protein are joined into one entry that keeps the most common DNA and genes. Counted in this sample were 96,000 or so distinct CDR3 sequences; almost 9% of them appeared once. The leading ten clones occupy around 17% of the sample. The treatment or condition label for this specimen denotes: live attenuated yellow fever vaccine strain. The specimen comprised CD8+ T cells not binding an NS4B(214-222) dextramer, sorted from PBMCs, sampled around 16 days after the first yellow fever vaccination. Interpreted using the paper, the cell subset or site label stands for: NS4B epitope dextramer-negative CD8 T cells. These receptors all come from a man younger than 30 who received the YFV17D yellow fever vaccine.

DNA for the CDR3: TGTGCCAGCAGTCCGGGACAGGTGGGCAATCAGCCCCAGCATTTT. Translated, it gives CASSPGQVGNQPQHF. This rearrangement joins TRBV27 to TRBJ1-5; TRBD1 agrees at 8 bases. Germline loops: CDR1 MNHEY, CDR2 SMNVEV (reference sequence). The CDR3 loop spans 15 amino acids. V lost 5 bases and J lost 2; bases outside the gene matches: 5.

The chain employs TRBV6-1 and TRBJ2-7; a possible D gene is TRBD1 (6 bases). The CDR3 is 15 residues long. V gave up 5 bases and J gave up 4 bases, with 18 bases separating them. CDR1 and CDR2 (germline): MNHNS, SASEGT. DNA of the CDR3: TGTGCCAGCAGTCCAACCGGGACAAGAGATTACGAGCAGTACGTC. Protein: CASSPTGTRDYEQYV.

Written as DNA, the CDR3 is TGTGCCAGCAGCTTCGGTCGGGAAATGACAGATACGCAGTATTTT. Encoded protein: CASSFGREMTDTQYF. The V call is TRBV5-4, the J call TRBJ2-3; maybe TRBD2 (5 bases). The CDR3 extends over 15 amino acids. The V and J ends lost 2 bases and 3 bases respectively, with 13 bases between them. Germline lookup yields CDR1 SGHNT and CDR2 YYREEE (reference sequence).

This clonotype was detected a few times. This chain links TRBV15 with TRBJ1-2; no clear D. The CDR3 loop spans 14 amino acids. V dropped 4 bases and J dropped 1 base, with 10 bases sitting between them. Germline CDR1 reads LNHNV; CDR2 reads YYDKDF (reference sequence). CDR3 nucleotide sequence: TGTGCCACCAGCACGGAAGGCCGTAACTATGGCTACACCTTC. Translating it yields CATSTEGRNYGYTF.

This clonotype was counted a few times. The chain combines TRBV14 with TRBJ1-4; D is ambiguous. Trimming took 2 bases from V and 0 from J, leaving 7 bases between them. The CDR3 totals 15 residues. Looked up from germline, CDR1 is SGHDN and CDR2 is FVKESK. Here the CDR3 DNA reads TGTGCCAGCAGCCAATTTGCAGCAACTAATGAAAAACTGTTTTTT. Amino acids: CASSQFAATNEKLFF. The whole variable domain, remainder taken from reference TRBV14 and TRBJ1-4, is EAGVTQFPSHSVIEKGQTVTLRCDPISGHDNLYWYRRVMGKEIKFLLHFVKESKQDESGMPNNRFLAERTGGTYSTLKVQPAELEDSGVYFCASSQFAATNEKLFFGSGTQLSVL.

This clonotype has a handful of counts. The chain employs TRBV6-2 or TRBV6-3 and TRBJ2-4; D tentatively fits TRBD1 or TRBD2 (5 bases each). V shed 10 bases and J shed 1 base, with 14 bases lying between them. Germline V gene data show CDR1 as MNHEY and CDR2 as SVGEGT. The CDR3 is 14 residues long. The CDR3 DNA sequence: TGTGCCACCAGAGCAGGGAGCGCCAAAAACATTCAGTACTTC. Amino acids: CATRAGSAKNIQYF.

This clonotype turned up a few times. V and J are TRBV7-6 and TRBJ2-5, with a tentative D call TRBD2 (5 bases). Germline-derived CDR1 and CDR2 are SGHVS and FNYEAQ. There are 13 residues in the CDR3. With 5 bases removed from V and 5 bases from J, the gap between germline ends came to 12 bases. For the CDR3, the DNA is TGTGCCAGCAGCCGCCCAGGACTGGAGACCCAGTACTTC. Protein: CASSRPGLETQYF.

A few counts support this clonotype. V usage is TRBV7-6 and J usage is TRBJ1-3; D is ambiguous. The germline CDR1 and CDR2 sequences are SGHVS and FNYEAQ. The germline V and J ends were trimmed by 0 bases and 6 bases, with 12 bases remaining between them. The CDR3 has 15 amino acids. The CDR3 is CASSLAAGSANTIYF. In DNA form, the CDR3 reads TGTGCCAGCAGCTTAGCGGCAGGTTCAGCAAACACCATATATTTT.

This clonotype turned up a few times. This CDR3 is CAWSHDRGYGYTF. CDR3 DNA sequence: TGTGCCTGGAGTCACGACAGGGGCTATGGCTACACCTTC. This sequence joins TRBV30 and TRBJ1-2, with TRBD1 matching 8 bases. Germline V gene data show CDR1 as GTSNPN and CDR2 as SVGIG (reference sequence). This CDR3 spans 13 amino acids. Losses at the gene ends were 2 bases for V and 4 bases for J; bases not matched to a gene: 3.

Only a few counts were recorded for this clonotype. This chain's CDR3 is CASSLTFYLGSGANVLTF. The CDR3 bases are TGTGCCAGCAGTTTAACCTTCTACCTAGGCTCCGGGGCCAACGTCCTGACTTTC. V usage is TRBV27 and J usage is TRBJ2-6; D is undetermined. The CDR3 has 18 amino acids. V was shortened by 2 bases and J by 4 bases, with 18 bases between the two germline ends. Germline-derived CDR1 and CDR2 are MNHEY and SMNVEV (reference sequence).

This chain links TRBV7-7 with TRBJ1-1; D unresolved. Germline V gene lookup returns CDR1 SSHAT and CDR2 FNYEAQ (reference sequence). V was cut by 4 bases and J by 0 bases, with 6 bases left in between. This CDR3 spans 13 amino acids. CDR3 coding DNA: TGTGCCAGCAGCTACAAGATGAACACTGAAGCTTTCTTT. Translation: CASSYKMNTEAFF.

The chain links TRBV6-5 to TRBJ2-1; D gene ambiguous. CDR1 and CDR2 (germline): MNHEY, SVGAGI. CDR3 length: 15 residues. V lost 0 bases and J lost 0, with 6 bases in between. CDR3 nucleotide sequence: TGTGCCAGCAGTTACTCGGCAGGCTCCTACAATGAGCAGTTCTTC. It encodes CASSYSAGSYNEQFF.

J is TRBJ2-7 and V is TRBV6-6, with D possibly called TRBD1 or TRBD2 (6 bases each). V dropped 2 bases and J dropped 5 bases, with 10 bases sitting between them. The CDR3 consists of 13 residues. Per germline, CDR1 MNHNY and CDR2 SVGAGI (reference sequence). CDR3 protein: CASSYPGADEQYV. The CDR3 nucleotides read TGTGCCAGCAGTTACCCGGGGGCGGACGAGCAGTACGTC.

This clonotype was seen a few times. This chain joins TRBV6-2 or TRBV6-3 and TRBJ2-4; D might be TRBD1 (5 bases). V was shortened by 6 bases and J by 0 bases, with 18 bases between the two germline ends. The germline gives CDR1 MNHEY, CDR2 SVGEGT. The CDR3 extends over 17 amino acids. The CDR3 DNA reads as TGTGCCAGCAGACCGCCCTTTGACAGCCTAGCCAAAAACATTCAGTACTTC. The encoded protein is CASRPPFDSLAKNIQYF.